This TCR beta chain was profiled in a study of CD4+ T cells in melanoma. CDR3 length: 17 amino acids. Per germline, CDR1 SEHNR and CDR2 FQNEAQ (reference sequence). The germline V and J ends were trimmed by 2 bases and 4 bases, with 18 bases remaining between them. The method was immunoSEQ multiplex PCR; TCRdb's version includes in-frame clones alone and lacks a portion of them. The profile shows 140,000 or so clones, nearly 95% of them singletons. The chain combines TRBV7-9 with TRBJ1-3; D is unclear. This TCR was sampled from a human donor with melanoma. CDR3 coding DNA: TGTGCCAGCAGCTTACATATAGGGCAGATACTCGGAAACACCATATATTTT. Its protein product is CASSLHIGQILGNTIYF.